Relative to its sample, the clone carrying this TCR beta chain is medium-sized. This entry belongs to a study of long-term antiretroviral therapy in people with HIV. Researchers ran immunoSEQ v3.0 at survey level. Produced via immunoSEQ multiplex PCR; TCRdb's table is partial and in-frame only. Altogether around 29,000 clones are present, around 90% being singletons, with the ten largest covering 10% to 15%. Trimming cost V 2 bases and J 7 bases, with 9 bases left between them. Germline loops: CDR1 GTSNPN, CDR2 SVGIG (reference sequence). The CDR3 loop spans 12 amino acids. This sequence was found in a man younger than 35 with HIV. This rearrangement joins TRBV30 to TRBJ1-3; D unresolved. The sequencing here drew on unsorted PBMCs, taken 1.1 years after starting antiretroviral therapy. The CDR3 DNA sequence: TGTGCCTGGAGTTGGGGTTACAACACCATATATTTT. Translating gives CAWSWGYNTIYF.